This T cell receptor (beta chain) was captured by sequencing in a study of blood T cell repertoires in COVID-19 (dated by TCRdb to the early 2020s). With respect to the entire study: The collaborator samples originated in the United States, Italy and Spain and spanned the acute and convalescent phases of COVID-19. The prospective study material was composed of cDNA or gDNA derived from T cells, B-cell-depleted T cells, or PBMCs. The dataset comprised deeply sampled blood TCRbeta repertoires from subjects exposed to, actively infected with, or recovered from COVID-19. The repertoires were released in a freely available public database intended as a resource for research on the immune response to SARS-CoV-2. Samples were obtained from the ongoing ImmuneRACE study (first 160 participants) and from over 1,000 subjects provided by 6 global collaborators. A de-identified subject ID, COVID-19 status, age in years and sex were almost always included in the sample metadata. HLA class I and class II types, where available, came from metadata supplied by the sample provider rather than from assay-based typing. The research as a whole found: Clinical and demographic metadata were provided uncurated, with the amount varying by source and participant.

Regarding this clone: What antigen it recognizes has not been identified. No qualities accompany the bases; no much larger clone lies one base away.

The collaborating institutions used their own protocols to collect whole blood in K2EDTA tubes. For TCRbeta analysis, collaborators shipped samples as frozen whole blood, isolated PBMCs, or DNA extracted from either of those sample types. The germline V gene (reference sequence) specifies DFQATT as CDR1 and SNEGSKA as CDR2. Trimming takes 3 bases from V and 7 bases from J, and the germline ends sit 15 bases apart. The cysteine opens and the phenylalanine closes a CDR3 of 14 amino acids. Of all the DNA, just the CDR3 is kept, 42 bases in frame from base 1. TCRbeta CDR3 regions were amplified from genomic DNA by means of the immunoSEQ Assay, a bias-controlled multiplex PCR. The source study handled its data this way. The number of nucleated cells in each sample was estimated by amplification of reference gene primers within the assay. To quantify the absolute abundance of each unique TCRbeta CDR3 rearrangement, sequence reads were collapsed and filtered. For each sample, productive Simpson clonality was calculated as the square root of Simpson's diversity index across productive rearrangements. Imported from immuneACCESS, the table was reduced by TCRdb to in-frame sequences with V and J called. These copies leave out some clones; in studies compared against another copy, an unresolved V gene accounts for under half, and the cause of the remainder is not known. D and trimming come from the DNA, and the V and J calls and clone size come from that table. The sample table holds tens of thousands of clones, of which 80% to 85% were seen once. 4.5% to 5.5% of the sample is held by the ten biggest clonotypes.

In this chain, TRBV20-1 is recombined with TRBJ1-4; possibly the D gene is TRBD1, per 5 matching bases. The clonotype originates from a woman aged 55-69 years with acute or convalescent COVID-19. Sample: peripheral blood. The DNA sequence is given as TGCAGTGCTAGTTGGACAACCGGGGGTGAAAAACTGTTTTTT. It encodes CSASWTTGGEKLFF.